Each of the 17 T cell receptor beta chains below was sequenced from the same sample in a study of T-cell reconstitution after alpha-beta-depleted transplantation in children. The TCRbeta library was prepared with unique molecular identifiers. MiXCR was run by TCRdb on the PCR reads, yielding one entry per CDR3 protein. The data show some 590,000 distinct CDR3 sequences, over 9.5% seen once. The input for sequencing was PBMCs from the stem cell graft donor, taken from the stem cell graft. The receptor set was obtained from a human donor who donated a stem cell graft to a child with acute myeloid leukemia.

This clonotype was observed many times. J is TRBJ2-4 and V is TRBV4-3; D is perhaps TRBD2 (5 bases). V dropped 0 bases and J dropped 0 bases, with 9 bases sitting between them. Germline V gives CDR1 LGHNA, CDR2 YSLEER. The CDR3 is made up of 16 amino acids. The CDR3 DNA is TGCGCCAGCAGCCAAGATTGGGGAGTAGCCAAAAACATTCAGTACTTC. It yields the protein CASSQDWGVAKNIQYF.

This chain links TRBV12-3 or TRBV12-4 with TRBJ2-1; D might be TRBD1 (5 bases). Trimming took 8 bases from V and 6 from J, leaving 11 bases between them. The CDR3 consists of 12 residues. The CDR3 protein is CASHKGFNEQFF. Here the CDR3 DNA reads TGTGCCAGCCATAAGGGGTTCAATGAGCAGTTCTTC.

This clonotype turned up a few times. This chain uses TRBV5-5 with TRBJ2-7; D might be TRBD2 (6 bases). There are 15 residues in the CDR3. The V and J ends lost 4 bases and 3 bases respectively, with 17 bases between them. CDR1 is SGHKS and CDR2 is YYEKEE in the germline V gene (reference sequence). Written as DNA, the CDR3 is TGTGCCAGCAGCCCCGGAGCGGGTCGGTTCTACGAGCAGTACTTC. This encodes CASSPGAGRFYEQYF.

This clonotype showed up many times. The J gene is TRBJ2-7, the V gene TRBV5-1, with 8 bases matching TRBD2. Germline V lookup: CDR1 SGHRS, CDR2 YFSETQ. This CDR3 is built from 14 residues. V shed 7 bases and J 3 bases; nucleotides not matched to a gene: 9. CDR3 bases: TGCGCCAGCCGTCAGGGAGCGGGGGACTACGAGCAGTACTTC. Its translation is CASRQGAGDYEQYF. Full variable domain (missing parts from reference TRBV5-1 and TRBJ2-7): KAGVTQTPRYLIKTRGQQVTLSCSPISGHRSVSWYQQTPGQGLQFLFEYFSETQRNKGNFPGRFSGRQFSNSRSEMNVSTLELGDSALYLCASRQGAGDYEQYFGPGTRLTVT.

V is TRBV7-9 and J is TRBJ1-5; maybe TRBD1 (5 bases). The germline V and J ends were trimmed by 5 bases and 8 bases, with 19 bases remaining between them. There are 15 residues in the CDR3. The germline V gene has CDR1 SEHNR and CDR2 FQNEAQ (reference sequence). CDR3 loop: CASSVGTSRIEPQHF. DNA for the CDR3: TGTGCCAGCAGCGTAGGGACGTCTAGGATTGAGCCCCAGCATTTT.

This clonotype was detected only once. This sequence joins TRBV30 and TRBJ2-1; D is perhaps TRBD2 (5 bases). The CDR3 length is 11 residues. Germline lookup yields CDR1 GTSNPN and CDR2 SVGIG (reference sequence). V lost 1 base, J lost 13 bases, and 11 bases lay in between. The CDR3 is CAWSGSAAQFF. The CDR3 region has the DNA TGTGCCTGGAGTGGGTCAGCGGCACAGTTCTTC.

The chain couples TRBV25-1 to TRBJ2-1; 8 bases fit TRBD2. In germline, CDR1 is MGHDK, CDR2 SYGVNS. After removal of 8 bases from V and 9 bases from J, the junction contained 6 bases not matched to a gene. The CDR3 spans 12 residues. CDR3 region: CASHILAGEQFF. The CDR3, as DNA: TGTGCCAGCCATATCCTAGCGGGTGAGCAGTTCTTC.

This clonotype was recorded at least ten times. This chain connects TRBV12-3 or TRBV12-4 to TRBJ2-2; a weak D match, TRBD1 (5 bases). Trimming took off 3 bases at V and 8 bases at J, with 16 bases between the two ends. CDR3 length: 15 residues. The CDR3 DNA reads TGTGCCAGCAGTTTTGTCACAGGCGGTAGAGGGGAGCTGTTTTTT. It encodes CASSFVTGGRGELFF.

The sample holds one count of this clonotype. A junction boundary mismatches the germline segment, possibly from a read error. The chain combines TRBV6-5 with TRBJ1-2; D not certain. Per the germline V gene, CDR1 is MNHEY and CDR2 is SVGAGI. The CDR3 loop spans 14 amino acids. CDR3 region: CASSYADQANGYSF. CDR3 sequence (DNA): TGTGCCAGCAGTTACGCGGACCAAGCGAATGGCTACTCCTTC.

As regards this clonotype: A much larger clone lies a single base off, so this may be a read error. This chain links TRBV28 with TRBJ2-1, with D unresolved. With 6 bases removed from V and 9 bases from J, the gap between germline ends came to 9 bases. The CDR3 extends over 11 amino acids. Germline CDR1 and CDR2: MDHEN and SYDVKM. The CDR3 reads CASSSEVEQFF. CDR3 DNA: TGTGCCAGCAGCTCCGAGGTTGAGCAGTTCTTC. Together with reference TRBV28 and TRBJ2-1, the CDR3 gives the full variable domain: DVKVTQSSRYLVKRTGEKVFLECVQDMDHENMFWYRQDPGLGLRLIYFSYDVKMKEKGDIPEGYSVSREKKERFSLILESASTNQTSMYLCASSSEVEQFFGPGTRLTVL.

This clonotype has ten or more counts. The chain joins TRBV6-2 or TRBV6-3 to TRBJ2-1; 10 nucleotides align to TRBD2. The CDR3 spans 15 residues. V lost 2 bases and J lost 14; bases outside the gene matches: 12. Germline assignment: CDR1 MNHEY and CDR2 SVGEGT. CDR3 amino acids: CASSYRTSGKGEKFF. The CDR3 region has the DNA TGTGCCAGCAGTTACAGAACTAGCGGGAAAGGTGAAAAGTTCTTC.

This clonotype appeared many times. The chain joins TRBV12-3 or TRBV12-4 to TRBJ2-1; 13 nucleotides line up with TRBD2. The CDR3 runs 15 residues. Trimming at V came to 6 bases and at J to 7 bases, leaving 6 bases not matched to a gene. CDR3 DNA: TGTGCCAGCAGCCCGGGACTAGCGGGAAGGAATGAGCAGTTCTTC. Its protein product is CASSPGLAGRNEQFF.

The V gene is TRBV2, the J gene TRBJ2-1; 11 bases align to TRBD2. J was trimmed by 6 bases and V by 0 bases; bases with no gene match: 1. CDR3 length equals 15 residues. Germline CDR1 is SNHLY and CDR2 is FYNNEI. The CDR3 nucleotides read TGTGCCAGCAGTGAAGCGCTAGCGGGGGGCAATGAGCAGTTCTTC. As protein: CASSEALAGGNEQFF.

This clonotype was recorded a few times. The chain links TRBV28 to TRBJ2-2, with 8 bases aligning to TRBD1. V gave up 1 base and J gave up 5 bases; unmatched junction bases: 6. This CDR3 comprises 16 residues. Per the germline V gene, CDR1 is MDHEN and CDR2 is SYDVKM. The CDR3 region is CASSLSDRGRTGELFF. CDR3 DNA: TGTGCCAGCAGTTTATCCGACAGGGGCAGGACCGGGGAGCTGTTTTTT. The complete variable domain, with remaining parts taken from reference TRBV28 and TRBJ2-2, reads DVKVTQSSRYLVKRTGEKVFLECVQDMDHENMFWYRQDPGLGLRLIYFSYDVKMKEKGDIPEGYSVSREKKERFSLILESASTNQTSMYLCASSLSDRGRTGELFFGEGSRLTVL.

In its sample, this clonotype was seen many times. The chain links TRBV7-2 to TRBJ2-3; 7 nucleotides align to TRBD2. CDR3 length: 15 residues. The V gene end was trimmed by 1 base and the J gene end by 8 bases; junction bases not matched to a gene: 9. Looked up from germline, CDR1 is SGHTA and CDR2 is FQGNSA. CDR3 sequence reads: CASSLERGRAATQYF. CDR3 sequence (DNA): TGTGCCAGCAGCTTAGAACGGGGGAGGGCCGCTACGCAGTATTTT.

This clonotype occurred a few times. The chain has TRBV28 and TRBJ1-1; D possibly corresponds to TRBD1 (5 bases). The CDR3 contains 14 residues. V shed 4 bases and J shed 2 bases, with 11 bases lying between them. Germline V gives CDR1 MDHEN, CDR2 SYDVKM. CDR3 protein: CASSWEGLNTEAFF. For the CDR3, the DNA is TGTGCCAGCAGTTGGGAGGGGCTCAACACTGAAGCTTTCTTT.

This clonotype was observed a few times. The chain links TRBV7-2 to TRBJ2-7; 13 nucleotides match TRBD2. Germline-derived CDR1 and CDR2 are SGHTA and FQGNSA. The CDR3 has 17 residues. V was clipped by 0 bases and J by 2 bases; unmatched bases: 4. The CDR3 nucleotides are TGTGCCAGCAGCTTAGCCGGGACTAGCGGGGTCCCCTACGAGCAGTACTTC. Translated, it gives CASSLAGTSGVPYEQYF.